This entry lists 16 T cell receptor beta chains sequenced from one sample in a study of technical replicates of blood from a few donors. Method: immunoSEQ multiplex PCR; TCRdb's copy keeps in-frame clones and lacks some. The profile shows some 87,000 clones, nearly 95% of them singletons. The sequenced material came from T cells isolated from PBMCs. All receptors come from a human donor in good health.

This clone was recorded only once. The gene calls are TRBV19 and TRBJ2-2; D might be TRBD1 (7 bases). Trimming stripped 11 bases from V and 4 bases from J, with 14 bases between. CDR1 LNHDA and CDR2 SQIVND come from the germline V gene (reference sequence). The CDR3 contains 13 residues. In DNA, the CDR3 is TGTGCCGGAGGGACAGTATCCACCGGGGAGCTGTTTTTT. Translation: CAGGTVSTGELFF.

The gene calls are TRBV18 and TRBJ1-5; 8 bases are a match to TRBD1. Per the germline V gene, CDR1 is KGHSH and CDR2 is LQKENI. With V trimmed by 5 bases and J by 9 bases, 6 bases remained unmatched. CDR3 length: 13 amino acids. CDR3 in DNA: TGTGCCAGCTCAGATGGACAGGGAAGGCCCCAGCATTTT. The encoded protein is CASSDGQGRPQHF.

The chain carries TRBV2 and TRBJ2-1; D is uncertain. V was trimmed by 1 base and J by 6 bases, leaving 7 bases between them. Germline CDR1 SNHLY, CDR2 FYNNEI. CDR3 length equals 13 residues. As DNA, the CDR3 is TGTGCCAGCAGTGAAGGTCCTAGCAATGAGCAGTTCTTC. This translates into CASSEGPSNEQFF.

The DNA of the CDR3 is TGTGCCAGCAATCTAGGGGACAGAAACTATGGCTACACCTTC. As protein: CASNLGDRNYGYTF. The rearrangement uses TRBV7-9 and TRBJ1-2; TRBD1 agrees at 7 bases. Germline CDR1 and CDR2: SEHNR and FQNEAQ (reference sequence). V lost 7 bases to trimming and J lost 2 bases; unmatched junction nucleotides: 7. The length of the CDR3 is 14 residues.

V is TRBV7-9 and J is TRBJ2-5; D may be TRBD2 (6 bases). This CDR3 is built from 15 residues. Trimming stripped 1 base from V and 0 bases from J, with 9 bases between. The germline CDR1 and CDR2 sequences are SEHNR and FQNEAQ (reference sequence). The CDR3 sequence: CASSLVASDQETQYF. In nucleotides, the CDR3 is TGTGCCAGCAGCTTAGTGGCTAGCGACCAAGAGACCCAGTACTTC.

The J gene is TRBJ1-2, the V gene TRBV7-3; 8 bases line up with TRBD1. J gave up 2 bases and V 8 bases, and 4 bases lay outside the gene matches. The CDR3 consists of 13 residues. CDR1 and CDR2 (germline): SGHTA, FQGTGA. The DNA for the CDR3 is TGTGCCAGCTCTGCAGGGGGCAACTATGGCTACACCTTC. It encodes CASSAGGNYGYTF.

The chain links TRBV6-1 to TRBJ1-1; a possible D gene is TRBD1 (5 bases). Between the trimmed V and J ends, which lost 4 bases and 2 bases, there was a span of 11 bases. The germline CDR1 and CDR2 sequences are MNHNS and SASEGT. The CDR3 extends over 14 amino acids. The CDR3 is CASSASGTNTEAFF. CDR3 DNA: TGTGCCAGCAGTGCGTCCGGGACTAACACTGAAGCTTTCTTT.

The chain combines TRBV25-1 with TRBJ2-3, with 9 positions matching TRBD1. This CDR3 contains 15 residues. Germline CDR1 and CDR2: MGHDK and SYGVNS. After removal of 6 bases from V and 2 bases from J, the junction contained 6 bases not matched to a gene. Here the CDR3 reads CASSDRGDFTDTQYF. CDR3 sequence (DNA): TGTGCCAGCAGCGACAGGGGGGATTTCACAGATACGCAGTATTTT.

There are a few counts of this clone. The chain combines TRBV11-2 with TRBJ2-5; maybe TRBD1 (6 bases). Trimming shortened V by 5 bases and J by 5 bases, and 12 bases separated the two germline ends. CDR3 length: 13 amino acids. Germline V gives CDR1 SGHAT, CDR2 FQNNGV. The CDR3 sequence: CASSTGIGETQYF. In DNA, the CDR3 is TGTGCCAGCAGCACAGGGATTGGGGAGACCCAGTACTTC.

This chain joins TRBV4-3 and TRBJ2-1; 9 bases map to TRBD2. With V trimmed by 0 bases and J by 4 bases, 10 bases remained unmatched. This CDR3 is built from 18 residues. Germline V CDR1 and CDR2: LGHNA, YSLEER. The CDR3 protein is CASSQESVAGAGYNEQFF. CDR3 DNA sequence: TGCGCCAGCAGCCAAGAATCGGTAGCGGGAGCGGGGTACAATGAGCAGTTCTTC.

The V and J genes are TRBV19 and TRBJ2-7, with 10 positions matching TRBD1. Germline CDR1 is LNHDA and CDR2 is SQIVND (reference sequence). The CDR3 sequence is 14 residues long. V was clipped by 5 bases and J by 3 bases; unmatched bases: 4. CDR3 DNA: TGTGCCAGTAGTTACCGGGACAGGGGCTACGAGCAGTACTTC. Its translation: CASSYRDRGYEQYF.

This chain connects TRBV28 to TRBJ2-6; D is perhaps TRBD2 (5 bases). The germline gives CDR1 MDHEN, CDR2 SYDVKM. The length of the CDR3 is 19 residues. Trimming left V 1 base short and J 2 bases short, with 18 bases between. CDR3 sequence (DNA): TGTGCCAGCAGTTTATTCGTGGGCGGGTTGCTAACTGGGGCCAACGTCCTGACTTTC. Its translation: CASSLFVGGLLTGANVLTF.

A single count supports this clone. The chain employs TRBV5-4 and TRBJ2-3; 8 bases match TRBD2. CDR3 length equals 15 residues. Germline loops: CDR1 SGHNT, CDR2 YYREEE (reference sequence). V trimming: 4 bases; J trimming: 4 bases; junction bases outside the gene matches: 8. CDR3 sequence reads: CASSRSGSIADTQYF. The CDR3 DNA reads TGTGCCAGCAGCCGCAGCGGGAGCATCGCAGATACGCAGTATTTT.

For the CDR3, the DNA is TGTGCCAGCAGCTTAGACAGGGGGCAAGAGACCCAGTACTTC. Translated, it gives CASSLDRGQETQYF. V usage is TRBV5-4 and J usage is TRBJ2-5, with 9 bases lining up with TRBD1. This CDR3 is 14 amino acids long. Germline CDR1 SGHNT, CDR2 YYREEE (reference sequence). After removal of 2 bases from V and 2 bases from J, the junction contained 1 base not matched to a gene.

This clone has a handful of counts. V and J are TRBV19 and TRBJ2-7; possibly TRBD1 for D (5 bases). The CDR3 loop spans 13 amino acids. Trimming shortened V by 7 bases and J by 1 base, and 11 bases separated the two germline ends. The germline gives CDR1 LNHDA, CDR2 SQIVND (reference sequence). CDR3: CASNHQGSYEQYF. The CDR3 DNA reads TGTGCCAGTAACCACCAGGGTTCCTACGAGCAGTACTTC.

V is TRBV29-1 and J is TRBJ2-3; 8 nucleotides line up with TRBD1. CDR3 size: 15 residues. CDR1 and CDR2 (germline): SQVTM, ANQGSEA. J was trimmed by 1 base and V by 1 base; bases with no gene match: 4. CDR3: CSVEGGTGRTDTQYF. In DNA, the CDR3 is TGCAGCGTTGAAGGGGGGACAGGACGCACAGATACGCAGTATTTT.